Below, 27 T cell receptor beta chains from the same sample are listed, as sequenced in a study of cytomegalovirus exposure and HLA in healthy donors. Use of 60 Vbeta and 13 Jbeta primers characterized the PCR. Profiled with immunoSEQ multiplex PCR; TCRdb holds only in-frame clones, not every one. The data show roughly 150,000 clones, around three quarters seen once. The specimen was PBMCs. The receptors were gathered from a middle-aged man in good health and CMV-seronegative.

The V gene is TRBV2, the J gene TRBJ1-2; no definite D call. The V end lost 6 bases, the J end lost 3 bases, and 14 bases lay between the germline ends. The germline CDR1 and CDR2 sequences are SNHLY and FYNNEI. The CDR3 loop spans 14 amino acids. DNA for the CDR3: TGTGCCAGCAGGGTTGGAAGGAGGGACTATGGCTACACCTTC. Protein sequence: CASRVGRRDYGYTF.

The chain uses TRBV4-1 and TRBJ2-1; 8 nucleotides align to TRBD2. The CDR3 consists of 17 residues. J gave up 4 bases and V 0 bases, and 8 bases lay outside the gene matches. Looked up from germline, CDR1 is MGHRA and CDR2 is YSYEKL. CDR3 sequence reads: CASSQDRRREGYNEQFF. The CDR3 DNA reads as TGCGCCAGCAGCCAAGATAGGAGACGGGAGGGGTACAATGAGCAGTTCTTC.

The rearrangement links TRBV6-5 to TRBJ1-4; 8 bases map to TRBD1. V lost 4 bases to trimming and J lost 7 bases; unmatched junction nucleotides: 5. This CDR3 comprises 14 residues. The germline V gene has CDR1 MNHEY and CDR2 SVGAGI. CDR3 DNA: TGTGCCAGCAGTTTCAACACAGGGGGTGAAAAACTGTTTTTT. Amino acid sequence: CASSFNTGGEKLFF.

This chain joins TRBV9 and TRBJ2-1; 7 bases map to TRBD2. With V trimmed by 0 bases and J by 1 base, 4 bases remained unmatched. Per the germline V gene, CDR1 is SGDLS and CDR2 is YYNGEE. The CDR3 spans 16 residues. The CDR3: CASSVVPAGSYNEQFF. The CDR3 DNA reads TGTGCCAGCAGCGTAGTGCCAGCGGGATCCTACAATGAGCAGTTCTTC.

The rearrangement uses TRBV2 and TRBJ2-6; TRBD1 aligns across 7 bases. In germline, CDR1 is SNHLY, CDR2 FYNNEI. The CDR3 covers 15 residues. Germline trimming cut 2 bases from V and 2 bases from J; bases unmatched to any gene: 0. The CDR3 region is CASSEQGAGANVLTF. CDR3 in DNA: TGTGCCAGCAGTGAACAGGGGGCTGGGGCCAACGTCCTGACTTTC.

This clone has just a few counts. Mismatch with germline at one junction end may stem from a read error. J is TRBJ2-6 and V is TRBV30, with 8 bases lining up with TRBD1. The CDR3 is 18 residues long. CDR1 and CDR2 (germline): GTSNPN, SVGIG (reference sequence). CDR3: CAWSVSGQGRSGANGLTF. The CDR3 nucleotides read TGTGCCTGGAGTGTAAGCGGACAGGGCCGCTCTGGGGCCAACGGCCTGACTTTC. The entire variable domain, with the rest obtained from reference TRBV30 and TRBJ2-6, is as follows: SQTIHQWPATLVQPVGSPLSLECTVEGTSNPNLYWYRQAAGRGLQLLFYSVGIGQISSEVPQNLSASRPQDRQFILSSKKLLLSDSGFYLCAWSVSGQGRSGANGLTFGAGSRLTVL.

The rearrangement uses TRBV11-3 and TRBJ2-3; TRBD2 matches 12 bases. Germline values: CDR1 SGHNT, CDR2 YENEEA. Trimming removed 4 bases from V and 2 bases from J; junction bases left unmatched: 4. The CDR3 is 16 amino acids. This CDR3 reads CASSSGLAGTTDTQYF. The CDR3, as DNA: TGTGCCAGCAGCTCGGGACTAGCGGGCACCACAGATACGCAGTATTTT.

The chain recombines TRBV6-6 with TRBJ2-5; TRBD1 might be the D (6 bases). The V end was cut by 8 bases, the J end by 3 bases, with 19 bases between. The CDR3 has 15 residues. CDR1 and CDR2 (germline): MNHNY, SVGAGI (reference sequence). CDR3 residues: CASLRDYAGEETQYF. As DNA, the CDR3 is TGTGCCAGCCTCCGCGACTACGCAGGGGAAGAGACCCAGTACTTC.

Concerning this clone: A junction end diverges from the germline sequence, so it may reflect a read error. V is TRBV7-9 and J is TRBJ2-1, with D hard to call. The germline V gene encodes CDR1 SEHNR and CDR2 FQNEAQ (reference sequence). This CDR3 contains 11 residues. CDR3 protein: CSSSFGHEQFF. The CDR3 DNA follows: TGTTCCAGCAGCTTTGGGCATGAGCAGTTCTTC.

The chain combines TRBV6-4 with TRBJ2-2; no firm D call. Trimming removed 6 bases at V and 6 bases at J, with 11 bases between. This CDR3 has 13 residues. From germline, CDR1 is MRHNA and CDR2 SNTAGT. The CDR3 region is CASRKSSAGELFF. The CDR3 coding sequence is TGTGCCAGCAGGAAGAGCTCGGCCGGGGAGCTGTTTTTT.

This clone was seen once. The V call is TRBV18, the J call TRBJ2-1; tentatively, D is TRBD1 (5 bases). Per the germline V gene, CDR1 is KGHSH and CDR2 is LQKENI. Trimming cost V 6 bases and J 8 bases, with 14 bases left between them. The CDR3 has 13 residues. The CDR3: CASSQRGQDEQFF. CDR3 in DNA: TGTGCCAGCTCCCAAAGGGGCCAGGATGAGCAGTTCTTC.

The gene calls are TRBV21-1 and TRBJ2-3; TRBD2, the table's D call, was not compared with the DNA. TRBV21-1 is given as a pseudogene. This CDR3 contains 17 residues. CDR3 amino acids: CASRGTSELSSTDTQYF. In DNA, the CDR3 is TGTGCCAGCCGTGGCACTAGCGAGCTTTCTAGCACAGATACGCAGTATTTT.

Notes on this clone: This same CDR3 is encoded by further DNA sequences in the sample. J is TRBJ2-2 and V is TRBV7-9, with 7 bases fitting TRBD1. J was trimmed by 6 bases and V by 9 bases; bases with no gene match: 7. Per the germline V gene, CDR1 is SEHNR and CDR2 is FQNEAQ (reference sequence). CDR3 length: 13 residues. The CDR3 protein is CARGQVAPGELFF. The CDR3, as DNA: TGTGCCAGAGGACAGGTAGCCCCCGGGGAGCTGTTTTTT.

V is TRBV11-2 and J is TRBJ1-2; D is uncertain. Trimming removed 5 bases at V and 4 bases at J, with 11 bases between. The germline V gene has CDR1 SGHAT and CDR2 FQNNGV. CDR3 size: 13 residues. As DNA, the CDR3 is TGTGCCAGCAGCCCGGACTGGGGCTATGGCTACACCTTC. This sequence encodes CASSPDWGYGYTF.

This chain connects TRBV7-8 to TRBJ2-3, with D perhaps TRBD2 (6 bases). Trimming removed 1 base from V and 2 bases from J, with 10 bases in between. Germline CDR1 is SGHVS and CDR2 is FQNEAQ. This CDR3 contains 15 residues. The CDR3 DNA reads as TGTGCCAGCAGCTTAGGGGGGACTTACACAGATACGCAGTATTTT. Amino acids: CASSLGGTYTDTQYF. The full variable domain, in which reference TRBV7-8 and TRBJ2-3 provide the parts outside the CDR3, is GAGVSQSPRYKVAKRGQDVALRCDPISGHVSLFWYQQALGQGPEFLTYFQNEAQLDKSGLPSDRFFAERPEGSVSTLKIQRTQQEDSAVYLCASSLGGTYTDTQYFGPGTRLTVL.

The V call is TRBV20-1, the J call TRBJ2-1; possible D gene TRBD2, 5 bases. CDR1 is DFQATT, CDR2 SNEGSKA, per germline (reference sequence). Trimming took 3 bases from V and 9 from J, leaving 9 bases between them. This CDR3 comprises 11 residues. The CDR3 DNA reads TGCAGTGCTAGGCGGGTCGGTGAGCAGTTCTTC. Its protein product is CSARRVGEQFF.

This CDR3 reads CASDWEETQYF. CDR3 nucleotide sequence: TGTGCCAGCGACTGGGAGGAGACCCAGTACTTC. The chain has TRBV2 and TRBJ2-5; D perhaps matches TRBD2 (5 bases). Germline CDR1 reads SNHLY; CDR2 reads FYNNEI. Trimming removed 8 bases at V and 5 bases at J, with 9 bases between. This CDR3 has 11 amino acids. The variable domain in full, with the rest retrieved from reference TRBV2 and TRBJ2-5, is EPEVTQTPSHQVTQMGQEVILRCVPISNHLYFYWYRQILGQKVEFLVSFYNNEISEKSEIFDDQFSVERPDGSNFTLKIRSTKLEDSAMYFCASDWEETQYFGPGTRLLVL.

The chain combines TRBV2 with TRBJ2-5; TRBD1 is a possible D gene (6 bases). Germline CDR1 SNHLY, CDR2 FYNNEI. V was pared by 1 base and J by 5 bases, with 14 bases between. The CDR3 loop spans 15 amino acids. CDR3: CASSEVGALGETQYF. CDR3 nucleotides: TGTGCCAGCAGTGAAGTGGGGGCTCTAGGGGAGACCCAGTACTTC.

This chain uses TRBV7-2 with TRBJ2-1, with 11 bases matching TRBD2. The V and J ends lost 5 bases and 4 bases, in that order; junction bases with no gene match: 7. This CDR3 is built from 16 residues. Per germline, CDR1 SGHTA and CDR2 FQGNSA. The CDR3 DNA is TGTGCCAGCAGCCCGTCGACTAGCGGGAATTACAATGAGCAGTTCTTC. Residues: CASSPSTSGNYNEQFF.

The V gene is TRBV6-1, the J gene TRBJ2-2, with D unresolved. Germline V gives CDR1 MNHNS, CDR2 SASEGT. V lost 7 bases and J 3 bases, leaving 9 bases between the germline ends. The CDR3 totals 13 residues. The CDR3 sequence is CASTQEHTGELFF. CDR3 DNA sequence: TGTGCCAGCACCCAGGAACACACCGGGGAGCTGTTTTTT.

This clone was picked up one time. This rearrangement joins TRBV4-2 to TRBJ1-6; TRBD1 matches 7 bases. V dropped 4 bases and J dropped 0; count of bases not matched to a gene: 3. This CDR3 has 16 amino acids. The V gene's germline CDR1 is LGHNA and CDR2 YNFKEQ. The CDR3 loop is CASSRRGSSYNSPLHF. DNA of the CDR3: TGTGCCAGCAGCCGCAGGGGGAGCTCCTATAATTCACCCCTCCACTTT.

The V and J genes are TRBV7-2 and TRBJ1-2; D may be TRBD1 (5 bases). The CDR3 is made up of 15 amino acids. Germline V gene sequence: CDR1 SGHTA, CDR2 FQGNSA. Trimming stripped 5 bases from V and 5 bases from J, with 18 bases between. CDR3 residues: CASSPQGGTLYGYTF. The DNA of the CDR3 is TGTGCCAGCAGCCCCCAGGGCGGGACGTTATATGGCTACACCTTC.

This sequence joins TRBV21-1 and TRBJ2-7; TRBD1, the table's D call, lacks a check against the DNA. TRBV21-1 is termed a pseudogene. The CDR3 extends over 15 amino acids. The CDR3 reads CASSQGDSSSYEQYV. CDR3 in DNA: TGTGCCAGCAGCCAGGGGGACAGCAGCTCCTACGAGCAGTACGTC.

This chain uses TRBV6-4 with TRBJ2-1, with D possibly matching TRBD1 (6 bases). V gave up 4 bases and J gave up 5 bases, with 9 bases separating them. CDR3 length equals 13 residues. Germline CDR1 reads MRHNA; CDR2 reads SNTAGT. The CDR3 DNA follows: TGTGCCAGCAGTGTCGGGGACAACAATGAGCAGTTCTTC. Amino acids: CASSVGDNNEQFF.

The chain is built from TRBV6-5 and TRBJ1-2, with D possibly matching TRBD1 (5 bases). Trimming removed 0 bases from V and 2 bases from J, with 7 bases in between. Per germline, CDR1 MNHEY and CDR2 SVGAGI. The CDR3 has 14 amino acids. The CDR3 loop reads CASSYSRVNYGYTF. The CDR3 nucleotides read TGTGCCAGCAGTTACTCCAGGGTCAACTATGGCTACACCTTC.

V is TRBV5-1 and J is TRBJ1-2; TRBD1 matches at 12 bases. The length of the CDR3 is 14 residues. With 4 bases clipped from V and 7 bases from J, the junction kept 5 bases outside the gene matches. Germline V gives CDR1 SGHRS, CDR2 YFSETQ. The CDR3 coding sequence is TGCGCCAGCAGCGCGAAGGGACAGGGGGCTGGCTACACCTTC. Translation: CASSAKGQGAGYTF.

The V gene is TRBV28, the J gene TRBJ2-7, with 8 bases identical to TRBD2. The CDR3 extends over 13 amino acids. The germline gives CDR1 MDHEN, CDR2 SYDVKM. V shed 5 bases, J shed 3 bases, and the junction held 3 bases outside the gene matches. The CDR3 spells CASSSGGYYEQYF. In DNA form, the CDR3 reads TGTGCCAGCAGTAGCGGGGGATACTACGAGCAGTACTTC.